This T cell receptor beta chain was identified in a study of blood T cell repertoires in COVID-19. The CDR3 covers 15 residues. CDR1 and CDR2 (germline): MNHEY, SMNVEV (reference sequence). Trimming stripped 3 bases from V and 7 bases from J, with 18 bases between. In the study's own analysis: Reference gene primers were amplified, and this amplification served to estimate nucleated cell counts. TCRdb's copy holds only in-frame clones and misses some; the assay was immunoSEQ multiplex PCR. V and J calls and clone size are given by that table; D and trimming were obtained from the DNA. The top ten hold more than 7% of the sample, which has 110,000 to 150,000 clones, roughly 84% seen once.

Specimen: peripheral blood. This chain uses TRBV27 with TRBJ1-1, with D unclear. This sequence originates from a human donor in a cohort sampled during active COVID-19. This chain's CDR3 is CASSFSVGSMHEAFF. DNA for the CDR3: TGTGCCAGCAGTTTTAGTGTTGGTTCAATGCATGAAGCTTTCTTT.